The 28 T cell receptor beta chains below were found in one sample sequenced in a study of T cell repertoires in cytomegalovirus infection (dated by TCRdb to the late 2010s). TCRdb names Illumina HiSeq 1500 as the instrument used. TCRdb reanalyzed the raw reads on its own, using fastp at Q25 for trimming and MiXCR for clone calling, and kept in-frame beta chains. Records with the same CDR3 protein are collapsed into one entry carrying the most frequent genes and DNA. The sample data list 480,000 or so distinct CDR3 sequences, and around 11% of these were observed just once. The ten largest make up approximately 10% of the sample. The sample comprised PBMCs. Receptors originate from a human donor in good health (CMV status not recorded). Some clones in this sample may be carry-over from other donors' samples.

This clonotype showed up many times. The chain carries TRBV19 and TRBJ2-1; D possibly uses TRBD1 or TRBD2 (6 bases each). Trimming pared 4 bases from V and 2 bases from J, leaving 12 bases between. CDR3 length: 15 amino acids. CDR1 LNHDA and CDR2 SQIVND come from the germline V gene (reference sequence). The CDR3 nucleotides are TGTGCCAGTAGTACCCGTGGGGGGCCCTACAATGAGCAGTTCTTC. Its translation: CASSTRGGPYNEQFF.

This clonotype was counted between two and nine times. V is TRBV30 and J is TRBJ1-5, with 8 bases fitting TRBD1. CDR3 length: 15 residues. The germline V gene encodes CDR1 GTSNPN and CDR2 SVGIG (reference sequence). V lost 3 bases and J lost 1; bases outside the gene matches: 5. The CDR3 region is CAWSEGQASNQPQHF. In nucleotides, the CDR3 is TGTGCCTGGAGCGAGGGACAGGCGAGCAATCAGCCCCAGCATTTT. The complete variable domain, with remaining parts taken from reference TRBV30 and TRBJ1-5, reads SQTIHQWPATLVQPVGSPLSLECTVEGTSNPNLYWYRQAAGRGLQLLFYSVGIGQISSEVPQNLSASRPQDRQFILSSKKLLLSDSGFYLCAWSEGQASNQPQHFGDGTRLSIL.

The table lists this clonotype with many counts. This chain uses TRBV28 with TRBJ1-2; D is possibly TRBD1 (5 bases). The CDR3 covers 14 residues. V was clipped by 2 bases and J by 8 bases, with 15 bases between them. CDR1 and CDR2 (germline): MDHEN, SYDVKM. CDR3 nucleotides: TGTGCCAGCAGTTTACGGGGCAGGGTCCCCGGCTACACCTTC. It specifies CASSLRGRVPGYTF.

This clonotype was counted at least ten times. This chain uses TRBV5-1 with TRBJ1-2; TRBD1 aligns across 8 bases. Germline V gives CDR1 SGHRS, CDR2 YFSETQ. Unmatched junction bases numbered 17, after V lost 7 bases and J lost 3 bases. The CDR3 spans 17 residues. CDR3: CASGGDRTSRGYYGYTF. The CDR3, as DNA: TGCGCCAGCGGGGGGGACAGGACCTCTCGGGGCTACTATGGCTACACCTTC.

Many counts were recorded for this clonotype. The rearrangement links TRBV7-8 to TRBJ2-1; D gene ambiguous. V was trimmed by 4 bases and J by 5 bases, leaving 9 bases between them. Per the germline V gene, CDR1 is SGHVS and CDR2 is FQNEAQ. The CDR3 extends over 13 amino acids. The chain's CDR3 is CASSYKMDNEQFF. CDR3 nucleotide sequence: TGTGCCAGCAGCTACAAGATGGACAATGAGCAGTTCTTC.

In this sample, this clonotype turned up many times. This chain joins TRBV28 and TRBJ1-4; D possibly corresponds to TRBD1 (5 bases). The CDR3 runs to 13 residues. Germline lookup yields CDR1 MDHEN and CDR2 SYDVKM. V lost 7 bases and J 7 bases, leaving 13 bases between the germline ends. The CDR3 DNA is TGTGCCAGCATTAAAAGGGGATCTGAAAAACTGTTTTTT. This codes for CASIKRGSEKLFF.

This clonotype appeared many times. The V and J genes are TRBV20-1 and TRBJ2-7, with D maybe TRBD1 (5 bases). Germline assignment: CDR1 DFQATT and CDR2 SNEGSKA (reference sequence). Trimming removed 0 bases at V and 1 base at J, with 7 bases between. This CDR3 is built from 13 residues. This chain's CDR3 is CSARETVSYEQYF. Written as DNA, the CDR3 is TGCAGTGCTAGAGAGACAGTGTCCTACGAGCAGTACTTC.

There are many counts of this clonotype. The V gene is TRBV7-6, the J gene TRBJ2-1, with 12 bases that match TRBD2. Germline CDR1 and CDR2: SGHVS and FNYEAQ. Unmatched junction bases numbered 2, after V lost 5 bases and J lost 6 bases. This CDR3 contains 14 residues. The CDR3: CASSRLAGANEQFF. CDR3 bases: TGTGCCAGCAGCCGACTAGCGGGAGCCAATGAGCAGTTCTTC.

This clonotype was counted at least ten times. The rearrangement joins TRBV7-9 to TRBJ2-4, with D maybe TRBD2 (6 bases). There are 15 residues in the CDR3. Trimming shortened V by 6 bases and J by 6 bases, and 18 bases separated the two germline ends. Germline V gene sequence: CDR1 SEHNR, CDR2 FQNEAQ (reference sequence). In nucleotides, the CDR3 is TGTGCCAGCAGACCGCGGGGTTCCTTACTAAACATTCAGTACTTC. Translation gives CASRPRGSLLNIQYF.

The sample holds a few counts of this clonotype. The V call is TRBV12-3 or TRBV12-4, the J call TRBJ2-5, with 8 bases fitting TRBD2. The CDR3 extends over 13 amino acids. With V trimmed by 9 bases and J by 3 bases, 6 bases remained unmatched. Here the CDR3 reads CASEAGDEETQYF. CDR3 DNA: TGTGCCAGTGAAGCGGGGGACGAAGAGACCCAGTACTTC.

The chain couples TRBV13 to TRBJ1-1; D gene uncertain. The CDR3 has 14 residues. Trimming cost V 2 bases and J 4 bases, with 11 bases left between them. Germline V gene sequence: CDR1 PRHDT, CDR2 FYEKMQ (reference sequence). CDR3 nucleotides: TGTGCCAGCAGCTTAACACACCCGGGCACTGAAGCTTTCTTT. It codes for CASSLTHPGTEAFF.

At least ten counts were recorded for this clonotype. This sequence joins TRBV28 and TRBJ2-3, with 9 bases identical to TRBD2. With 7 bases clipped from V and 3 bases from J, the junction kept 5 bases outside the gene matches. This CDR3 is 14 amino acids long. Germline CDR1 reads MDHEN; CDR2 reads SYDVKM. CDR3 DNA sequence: TGTGCCAGCATAGGAACTAGCGGGACAGATACGCAGTATTTT. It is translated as CASIGTSGTDTQYF.

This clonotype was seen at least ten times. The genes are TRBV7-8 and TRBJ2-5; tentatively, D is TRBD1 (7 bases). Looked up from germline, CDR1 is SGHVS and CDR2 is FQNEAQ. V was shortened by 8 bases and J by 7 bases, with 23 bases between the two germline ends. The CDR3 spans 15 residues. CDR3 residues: CASRDLRDREVTQYF. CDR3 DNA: TGTGCCAGCCGAGACCTGAGAGACAGGGAGGTGACCCAGTACTTC.

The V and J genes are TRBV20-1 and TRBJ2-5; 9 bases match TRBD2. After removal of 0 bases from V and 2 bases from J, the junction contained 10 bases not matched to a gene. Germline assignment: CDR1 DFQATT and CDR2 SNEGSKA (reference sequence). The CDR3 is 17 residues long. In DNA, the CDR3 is TGCAGTGCTAGAGACGGGAGTCGAGCGGGGGGACAAGAGACCCAGTACTTC. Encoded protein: CSARDGSRAGGQETQYF.

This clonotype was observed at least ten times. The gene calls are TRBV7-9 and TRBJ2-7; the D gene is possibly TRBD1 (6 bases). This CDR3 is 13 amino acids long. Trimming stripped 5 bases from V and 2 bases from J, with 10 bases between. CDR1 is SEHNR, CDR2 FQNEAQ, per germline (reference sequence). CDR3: CASSRDTTYEQYF. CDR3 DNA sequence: TGTGCCAGCAGCCGGGACACTACCTACGAGCAGTACTTC.

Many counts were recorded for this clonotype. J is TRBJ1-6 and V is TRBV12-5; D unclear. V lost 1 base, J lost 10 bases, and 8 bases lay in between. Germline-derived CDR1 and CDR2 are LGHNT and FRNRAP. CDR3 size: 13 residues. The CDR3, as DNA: TGTGCTAGTGGTTTGGAGGCGGGATCACCCCTCCACTTT. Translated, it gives CASGLEAGSPLHF.

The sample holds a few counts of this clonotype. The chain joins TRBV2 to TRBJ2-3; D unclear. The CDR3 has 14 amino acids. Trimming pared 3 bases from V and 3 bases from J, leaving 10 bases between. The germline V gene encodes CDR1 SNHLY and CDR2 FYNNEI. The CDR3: CASSDVLGTDTQYF. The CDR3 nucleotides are TGTGCCAGCAGTGACGTGTTGGGGACAGATACGCAGTATTTT.

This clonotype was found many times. As DNA, the CDR3 is TGTGCCAGCAGCGTCGGGGAGACAGGCTCCTACGAGCAGTACTTC. This sequence encodes CASSVGETGSYEQYF. The rearrangement links TRBV7-9 to TRBJ2-7, with a possible D match to TRBD1 (6 bases). Trimming took off 5 bases at V and 0 bases at J, with 14 bases between the two ends. The V gene's germline CDR1 is SEHNR and CDR2 FQNEAQ (reference sequence). CDR3 length: 15 residues.

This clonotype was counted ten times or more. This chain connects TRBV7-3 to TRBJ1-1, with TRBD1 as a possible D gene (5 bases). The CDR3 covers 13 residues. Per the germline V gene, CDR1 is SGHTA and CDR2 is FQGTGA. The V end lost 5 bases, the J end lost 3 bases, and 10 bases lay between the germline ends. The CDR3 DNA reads TGTGCCAGCAGCGGGACCCCTTACACTGAAGCTTTCTTT. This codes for CASSGTPYTEAFF.

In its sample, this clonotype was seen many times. CDR3 region: CATSGGDEQFF. CDR3 in DNA: TGTGCCACCAGTGGGGGAGATGAGCAGTTCTTC. V gene TRBV24-1 combines with J gene TRBJ2-1; TRBD2 might be the D (5 bases). CDR3 length: 11 amino acids. V shed 5 bases and J shed 8 bases, with 6 bases lying between them. Germline assignment: CDR1 KGHDR and CDR2 SFDVKD.

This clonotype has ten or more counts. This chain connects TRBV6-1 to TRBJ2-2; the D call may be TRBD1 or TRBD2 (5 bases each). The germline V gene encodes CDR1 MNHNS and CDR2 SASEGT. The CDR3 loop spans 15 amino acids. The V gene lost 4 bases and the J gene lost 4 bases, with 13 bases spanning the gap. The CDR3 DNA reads TGTGCCAGCAGTGCAGTCCGGGACCTCACCGGGGAGCTGTTTTTT. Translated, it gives CASSAVRDLTGELFF.

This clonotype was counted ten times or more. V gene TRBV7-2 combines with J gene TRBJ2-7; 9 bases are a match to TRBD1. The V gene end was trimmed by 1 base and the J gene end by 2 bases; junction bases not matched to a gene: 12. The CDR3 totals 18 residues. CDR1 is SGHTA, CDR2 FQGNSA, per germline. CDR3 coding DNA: TGTGCCAGCAGCTTAGAAGCCTGGGGCGGGACAGGGACCTACGAGCAGTACTTC. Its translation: CASSLEAWGGTGTYEQYF.

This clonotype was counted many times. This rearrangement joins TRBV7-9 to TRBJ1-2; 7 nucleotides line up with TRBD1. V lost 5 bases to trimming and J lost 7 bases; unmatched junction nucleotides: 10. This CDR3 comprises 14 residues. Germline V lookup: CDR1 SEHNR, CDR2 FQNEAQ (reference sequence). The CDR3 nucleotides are TGTGCCAGCAGCGTCACTACAGGGGAAGCTGGCTACACCTTC. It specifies CASSVTTGEAGYTF.

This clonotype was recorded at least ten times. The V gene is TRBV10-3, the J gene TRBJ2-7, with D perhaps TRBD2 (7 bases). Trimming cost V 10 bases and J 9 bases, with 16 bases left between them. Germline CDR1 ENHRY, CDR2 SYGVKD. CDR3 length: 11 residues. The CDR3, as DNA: TGTGCCAGCACGGGGGGCGACTGGCAGTACTTC. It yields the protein CASTGGDWQYF.

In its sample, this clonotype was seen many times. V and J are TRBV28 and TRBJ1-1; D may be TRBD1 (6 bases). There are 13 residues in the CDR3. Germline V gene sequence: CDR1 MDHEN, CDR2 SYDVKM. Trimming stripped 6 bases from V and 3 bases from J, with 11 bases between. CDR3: CASSPGTYTEAFF. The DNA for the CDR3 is TGTGCCAGCAGCCCCGGGACATACACTGAAGCTTTCTTT. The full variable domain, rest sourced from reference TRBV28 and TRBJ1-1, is DVKVTQSSRYLVKRTGEKVFLECVQDMDHENMFWYRQDPGLGLRLIYFSYDVKMKEKGDIPEGYSVSREKKERFSLILESASTNQTSMYLCASSPGTYTEAFFGQGTRLTVV.

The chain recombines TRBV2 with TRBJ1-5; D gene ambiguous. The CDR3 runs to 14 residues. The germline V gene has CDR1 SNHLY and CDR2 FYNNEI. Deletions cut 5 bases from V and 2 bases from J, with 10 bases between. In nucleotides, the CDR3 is TGTGCCAGCAGTCTCCGGGAAGGCAATCAGCCCCAGCATTTT. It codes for CASSLREGNQPQHF.

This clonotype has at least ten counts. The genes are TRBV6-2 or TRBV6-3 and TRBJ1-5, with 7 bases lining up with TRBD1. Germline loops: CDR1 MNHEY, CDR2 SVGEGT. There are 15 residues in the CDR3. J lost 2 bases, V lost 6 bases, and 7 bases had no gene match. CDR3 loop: CASRPQGFGNQPQHF. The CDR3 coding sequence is TGTGCCAGCAGGCCACAGGGGTTTGGCAATCAGCCCCAGCATTTT.

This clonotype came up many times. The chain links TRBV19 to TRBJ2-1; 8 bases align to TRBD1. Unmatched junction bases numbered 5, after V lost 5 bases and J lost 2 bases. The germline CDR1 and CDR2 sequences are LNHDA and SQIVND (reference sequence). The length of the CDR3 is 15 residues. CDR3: CASSSDREAYNEQFF. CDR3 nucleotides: TGTGCCAGTAGTTCGGACAGGGAAGCCTACAATGAGCAGTTCTTC.